This is a list of T cell receptor beta chains from one sample in a study of molecular identifiers for immune sequencing clone quantification. TCRdb used MiXCR to reprocess the PCR reads, holding one entry per CDR3 protein. The table includes about 640,000 distinct CDR3 sequences, nearly 20% detected once. Sequencing used naive CD8+ T cells from blood, with Jurkat cell RNA spiked in. The receptors come from a human donor in good health. Some libraries in this study had Jurkat cell RNA spiked in. The CDR3 runs from the conserved cysteine through the conserved F or W. D genes are given only for firm matches. Rows give clone size only sometimes, using once, few, many, or a class for an expanded clone.

cdr3_nt,cdr3_aa,clone_size,v_call,j_call,d_call
TGTGCCAGCAGATTTGGGGGCAAAACCTACGAGCAGTACTTC,CASRFGGKTYEQYF,.,TRBV27,TRBJ2-7,.
TGCGCCAGCAGCCCGATTACCGGGACTAGCGGGAGCCCCTACGAGCAGTACTTC,CASSPITGTSGSPYEQYF,.,TRBV4-1,TRBJ2-7,TRBD2
TGTGCCAGCGGTGCGGGGAAATACCGCCAAGAGACCCAGTACTTC,CASGAGKYRQETQYF,few,TRBV25-1,TRBJ2-5,.
TGTGCCAGCAGCGTAGGTTCAGAGGACACAGATACGCAGTATTTT,CASSVGSEDTDTQYF,.,TRBV9,TRBJ2-3,.
TGTGCCAGCAGCTACGGCGACGGCGCAGCCTTCTTT,CASSYGDGAAFF,many,TRBV7-9,TRBJ1-1,.
TGTGCCAGCAGCCAAGATACGACACCCGAAGAAGCTTTCTTT,CASSQDTTPEEAFF,many,TRBV14,TRBJ1-1,.
TGTGCCAGCAGTTCAGGGGGCACTGAAGCTTTCTTT,CASSSGGTEAFF,many,TRBV7-9,TRBJ1-1,TRBD1
TGTGCCAGCAGCCAACCGGGACTAGTGGCAGATACGCAGTATTTT,CASSQPGLVADTQYF,few,TRBV3-1,TRBJ2-3,TRBD2
TGCGCCAGCAGCCAAGGACAGGGGGCGGCTTACGGCTACGAGCAGTACTTC,CASSQGQGAAYGYEQYF,few,TRBV4-1,TRBJ2-7,TRBD1
TGTGCCAGCGGGCGACAGGACTACAATGAGCAGTTCTTC,CASGRQDYNEQFF,few,TRBV27,TRBJ2-1,.
TGTGCCAGATCGGCGGTTGGTAATGAGCAGTTCTTC,CARSAVGNEQFF,few,TRBV7-9,TRBJ2-1,.
TGTGCCAGCAGCCAAGATCAAGGGATTACTGAAGCTTTCTTT,CASSQDQGITEAFF,.,TRBV3-1,TRBJ1-1,.
TGTGCCAGCAGTTACTCGTCTAGCGGGGGGCAAGAGACCCAGTACTTC,CASSYSSSGGQETQYF,many,TRBV6-5,TRBJ2-5,TRBD2
TGTGCCAGCAGTCCTTCTTACGGGGTAATCCCCTCTGGGGCCAACGTCCTGACTTTC,CASSPSYGVIPSGANVLTF,many,TRBV27,TRBJ2-6,.
TGCGCCAGCAGCCAAGAGCAGGCGGAAGAGACCCAGTACTTC,CASSQEQAEETQYF,many,TRBV4-1,TRBJ2-5,.
TGTGCCAGCAGCCAAGTTCCGGGGCGCGTATTCGGCACTGAAGCTTTCTTT,CASSQVPGRVFGTEAFF,many,TRBV14,TRBJ1-1,.
TGTGCCTGGAGTGTTGGGGGGGCCAGCTATGGCTACACCTTC,CAWSVGGASYGYTF,.,TRBV30,TRBJ1-2,.
TGTGCCAGCAGCTTACTAGCGGGGATGGAGACCCAGTACTTC,CASSLLAGMETQYF,few,TRBV7-7,TRBJ2-5,TRBD2
TGTGCCAGTAGTGTTACAGGGAATTGGTACGAGCAGTACTTC,CASSVTGNWYEQYF,few,TRBV19,TRBJ2-7,.
TGTGCCTGGAGTGAGACAGGGTACACTGAAGCTTTCTTT,CAWSETGYTEAFF,few,TRBV30,TRBJ1-1,TRBD1
TGTGCCAGCAGCTTATTTGCGGAAGATACGCAGTATTTT,CASSLFAEDTQYF,many,TRBV11-2,TRBJ2-3,.
TGTGCCAGCAGCGTCGCCGGGACAGGGGCCTACGAGCAGTACTTC,CASSVAGTGAYEQYF,many,TRBV9,TRBJ2-7,TRBD1
TGCAGCGTTGAAGAGGCAGGGGGAGGGTACGAGCAGTACTTC,CSVEEAGGGYEQYF,many,TRBV29-1,TRBJ2-7,.
TGTGCCAGCAGCTTGCCGGACCAAGGGTTCCCAGATACGCAGTATTTT,CASSLPDQGFPDTQYF,many,TRBV7-9,TRBJ2-3,.
TGTGCCAGCAGTTTAACCTGGGAGCAGTTCTTC,CASSLTWEQFF,many,TRBV27,TRBJ2-1,.
TGTGCCAGCAGACCAGGGACAGCCAGCTCTGGGGCCAACGTCCTGACTTTC,CASRPGTASSGANVLTF,many,TRBV12-3/TRBV12-4,TRBJ2-6,TRBD1
TGTGCCAGCAGCTTACCCGCATCCTTTACGGAGAACACTGAAGCTTTCTTT,CASSLPASFTENTEAFF,.,TRBV7-2,TRBJ1-1,.
TGTGCCAGCTCACCACGGGATTCAAATTCACCCCTCCCCTTT,CASSPRDSNSPLPF,once,TRBV18,TRBJ1-6,.
TGCGCCAGCAGCCCTCCAACCGTTGGATCGGGATGGGGAAACACCATATATTTT,CASSPPTVGSGWGNTIYF,many,TRBV4-1,TRBJ1-3,.
TGTGCCAGCAGTTACGGACAGGGGTTGGACGAGCAGTACTTC,CASSYGQGLDEQYF,many,TRBV6-5,TRBJ2-7,TRBD1
TGTGCCAGCACTGTAATGGGGTTCCACGAGCAGTACTTC,CASTVMGFHEQYF,many,TRBV6-6,TRBJ2-7,.
TGTGCCAGCAGCCCTCTAGCGGGAGAAGGTGCCGGGGAGCTGTTTTTT,CASSPLAGEGAGELFF,many,TRBV4-2,TRBJ2-2,TRBD2
TGCGCCAGCAGGCAAGACCGTTTGGGTAGCTACGAGCAGTACTTC,CASRQDRLGSYEQYF,.,TRBV4-3,TRBJ2-7,.
TGCGCCAGCAGTGCAGGCGAAAGGCCCGGGGAGCTGTTTTTT,CASSAGERPGELFF,once,TRBV4-3,TRBJ2-2,.
TGCGCCAGCAGCCGTGAGGCTAGCGGGGGGAATGAGCAGTTCTTC,CASSREASGGNEQFF,.,TRBV4-1,TRBJ2-1,TRBD2
TGTGCCTGGAGCGGATGGGGTGGCAGGGATCGGACAGATACGCAGTATTTT,CAWSGWGGRDRTDTQYF,many,TRBV30,TRBJ2-3,.
TGTGCCAGTAGTATAGCTGGTTCGAGCTCCTACGAGCAGTACTTC,CASSIAGSSSYEQYF,few,TRBV19,TRBJ2-7,.
TGTGCCAGCAGTTCGGCTAGCGGTTACTACGAGCAGTACTTC,CASSSASGYYEQYF,.,TRBV27,TRBJ2-7,TRBD2
TGTGCCAGCAGTTACGCCGGACTAGCGGATCACACCGGGGAGCTGTTTTTT,CASSYAGLADHTGELFF,many,TRBV6-5,TRBJ2-2,TRBD2
TGTGCCAGCTCACCGGTACTAGCGGGGGAAGAGACCCAGTACTTC,CASSPVLAGEETQYF,few,TRBV18,TRBJ2-5,TRBD2
TGTGCCAGCAGTGAATCCGTCATCGCGGGCGCAACTAATGAAAAACTGTTTTTT,CASSESVIAGATNEKLFF,.,TRBV25-1,TRBJ1-4,.
TGTGCCAGCAGTTACTTCTTAGGACTAGACTATGGCTACACCTTC,CASSYFLGLDYGYTF,few,TRBV6-2/TRBV6-3,TRBJ1-2,.
TGCAGTGCTAGAGAGCCACTATCGCCAGGGCAGGCTAATGAAAAACTGTTTTTT,CSAREPLSPGQANEKLFF,.,TRBV20-1,TRBJ1-4,.
TGTGCCAGCAGAGCCGGGACAGGGATTAATGAAAAACTGTTTTTT,CASRAGTGINEKLFF,many,TRBV2,TRBJ1-4,TRBD1
TGTGCCAGCAGCTTAGTTGCAGGGGGCTATCAGCCCCAGCATTTT,CASSLVAGGYQPQHF,.,TRBV7-8,TRBJ1-5,TRBD1
TGTGCCAGCAGAAATGGTAGACCTTACTATGGCTACACCTTC,CASRNGRPYYGYTF,many,TRBV6-5,TRBJ1-2,.
TGTGCCAGCAGCCTGGCGATTAGGGGGCCGGGAACTGAAGCTTTCTTT,CASSLAIRGPGTEAFF,many,TRBV5-8,TRBJ1-1,TRBD1
TGTGCCAGCAGGCCGGACGTGAACACTGAAGCTTTCTTT,CASRPDVNTEAFF,few,TRBV6-6,TRBJ1-1,.
TGTGCCAGCAGTTACTCTTACCCGAGCTCCTATAATTCACCCCTCCACTTT,CASSYSYPSSYNSPLHF,few,TRBV6-5,TRBJ1-6,.
TGCGCCAGCAGCCAAGATTTCAGGTCTACCACCGCCCTATCATTC,CASSQDFRSTTALSF,.,TRBV4-3,TRBJ2-7,.
TGCAGTGCAAGGAGCGGGGGGCCCCCCCATGAGCAGTTCTTC,CSARSGGPPHEQFF,.,TRBV20-1,TRBJ2-1,TRBD2
TGTGCCAGCAGCTTATTTGCGGGGGTCACAGATACGCAGTATTTT,CASSLFAGVTDTQYF,once,TRBV7-3,TRBJ2-3,TRBD2
TGCGCCAGCAGCCAAGAAGGCAGCTACACTGAAGCTTTCTTT,CASSQEGSYTEAFF,many,TRBV4-3,TRBJ1-1,.
TGTGCCAGCAGCCGCCGGGACCTAGGGACCGGGGAGCTGTTTTTT,CASSRRDLGTGELFF,many,TRBV13,TRBJ2-2,.